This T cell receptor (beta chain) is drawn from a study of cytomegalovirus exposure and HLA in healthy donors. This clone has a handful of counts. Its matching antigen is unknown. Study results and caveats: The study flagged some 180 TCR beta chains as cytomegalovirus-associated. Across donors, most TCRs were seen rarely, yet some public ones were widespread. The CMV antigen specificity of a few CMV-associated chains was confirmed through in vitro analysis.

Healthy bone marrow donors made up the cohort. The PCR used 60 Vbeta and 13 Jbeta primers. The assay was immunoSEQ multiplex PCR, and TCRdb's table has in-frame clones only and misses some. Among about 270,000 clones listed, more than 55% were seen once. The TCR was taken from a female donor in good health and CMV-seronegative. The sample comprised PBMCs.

Here the CDR3 DNA reads TGTGCCATCAGTGTAGGTAGCGGGACTAGCACAGATACGCAGTATTTT. Translation gives CAISVGSGTSTDTQYF. This sequence joins TRBV10-3 and TRBJ2-3, with TRBD2 matching 8 bases. CDR3 length: 16 residues. The germline V gene encodes CDR1 ENHRY and CDR2 SYGVKD. J was trimmed by 0 bases and V by 4 bases; bases with no gene match: 6.